This entry features one TCR beta chain sequence. Its antigen is as yet unknown. CDR1 is MNHNS, CDR2 SASEGT, per germline. The CDR3 is 12 amino acids. Trimming took 7 bases from V and 8 from J, leaving 12 bases between them. The table came from immunoSEQ multiplex PCR; TCRdb's copy has only in-frame clones and leaves some out. This sample has 45,000 to 55,000 clones; 60% to 80% occur once, and the top ten carry around 16%. The record originates from a study of T cells in localized non-small cell lung cancer. Overall study results and limits: Investigators sequenced only a single tumor region, leaving heterogeneity possible. Adjacent uninvolved lung tissue had the highest T cell clonality, exceeding tumor.

Material: peripheral blood, obtained before any cancer treatment. This chain uses TRBV6-1 with TRBJ1-3; D not certain. The sequence derives from a man aged 40 to 70 with stage I squamous cell lung carcinoma. The CDR3: CASTMRADTIYF. In DNA, the CDR3 is TGTGCCAGCACAATGAGGGCGGACACCATATATTTT.